The sequence of this TCR beta chain was determined in a study of cytomegalovirus exposure and HLA in healthy donors. About the research overall: A later analysis reported the same platform for the roughly 120 validation repertoires and the approximately 670 first-cohort repertoires.

Notes on the study in general: Usually a TCR sequence was rare, but some public TCRs were found in many donors. There were 164 TCR beta chains listed as cytomegalovirus-associated. Researchers reported that a few CMV-associated chains were confirmed in vitro as CMV antigen-specific.

Only in-frame clones appear in the TCRdb table, and some are missing; sequencing was by immunoSEQ multiplex PCR. The sample carries about 190,000 clones, approximately 84% recorded once. Comment on this clone: The target antigen is unknown.

The CDR3 covers 16 residues. Per the germline V gene, CDR1 is SGHRS and CDR2 is YFSETQ. V was shortened by 0 bases and J by 1 base, with 12 bases between the two germline ends. What was sequenced was PBMCs. The gene calls are TRBV5-1 and TRBJ2-3; tentatively, D is TRBD1 (6 bases). This TCR was recovered from a woman under 30 in good health and CMV-seropositive. The CDR3 DNA reads as TGCGCCAGCAGCTTGGCCCTAGGGGGACGCACAGATACGCAGTATTTT. Translated, it gives CASSLALGGRTDTQYF.